This is a list of T cell receptor beta chains from one sample in a study of blood T cell repertoires in COVID-19. Repertoires were generated with immunoSEQ multiplex PCR, while TCRdb's copy carries only in-frame clones and drops some. The table lists over 85,000 clones, roughly 85% of them singletons, with over 35% in the top ten. The sequenced sample consisted of peripheral blood. These receptors were taken from a man of 80 years or more with acute or convalescent COVID-19. CDR3s include the opening cysteine and the closing phenylalanine or tryptophan. D genes are given only for firm matches. Part of the rows lack a size; the others show once, few, many or a class for expanded clones.

clone size	V gene	J gene	D gene	CDR3 length	CDR3 DNA	CDR3 protein
-	TRBV10-1	TRBJ2-1	-	14	TGCGCCAGCAGTGACTCGGCAGGGAAGGATGAGCAGTTCTTC	CASSDSAGKDEQFF
many	TRBV28	TRBJ1-5	TRBD1	14	TGTGCCAGCAGTCGGGACAGGGGGAATCAGCCCCAGCATTTT	CASSRDRGNQPQHF
-	TRBV6-5	TRBJ2-7	-	14	TGTGCCAGCAGTTTCCAGCGTATACCCTACGAGCAGTACTTC	CASSFQRIPYEQYF
once	TRBV3-1/TRBV3-2	TRBJ2-3	-	15	TGTGCCAGCAGCCAAGATAGCGGAAGCACAGATACGCAGTATTTT	CASSQDSGSTDTQYF
-	TRBV14	TRBJ1-3	-	14	TGTGCCAGCAGCCGGGGGGGGTCTGGAAACACCATATATTTT	CASSRGGSGNTIYF
-	TRBV6-5	TRBJ1-1	-	14	TGTGCCAGCAGTTACGAGGCTGGCATCGGTGAAGCTTTCTTT	CASSYEAGIGEAFF
once	TRBV4-3	TRBJ1-3	TRBD1	15	TGCGCCAGCAGCCAACTAACAGGGGCTGGAAACACCATATATTTT	CASSQLTGAGNTIYF
-	TRBV28	TRBJ1-5	-	15	TGTGCCAGTCAAGAAATGTATTTAGCAAATCAGCCCCAGCATTTT	CASQEMYLANQPQHF
-	TRBV28	TRBJ2-1	-	17	TGTGCCAGCAGGACTAGCAGGGGCTTTAGCACCTACAATGAGCAGTTCTTC	CASRTSRGFSTYNEQFF
-	TRBV27	TRBJ2-7	TRBD1	15	TGTGCCAGCAGTTTATACGGACAGGCTATCTACGAGCAGTACTTC	CASSLYGQAIYEQYF
-	TRBV3-1/TRBV3-2	TRBJ2-2	TRBD1	16	TGTGCCAGCAGCCGAACAGGGGGCGATAACACCGGGGAGCTGTTTTTT	CASSRTGGDNTGELFF
-	TRBV28	TRBJ1-6	TRBD1	15	TGTGCCAGCAATGAACCGACAGGGGGCCCTCAGGCCCTCCACTTT	CASNEPTGGPQALHF
-	TRBV4-3	TRBJ1-1	-	15	TGCGCCAGCAGCCAAGATTCCGGGGGATGGACTGAAGCTTTCTTT	CASSQDSGGWTEAFF
-	TRBV5-1	TRBJ2-1	TRBD2	17	TGCGCCAGCAGCTTGTTCTCTAGCGGAGCCTCCTACAATGAGCAGTTCTTC	CASSLFSSGASYNEQFF
once	TRBV3-1/TRBV3-2	TRBJ2-3	TRBD2	19	TGTGCCAGCAGCCAAGATTCCCCCGGGGGTAGCGGGAGACAAGATACGCAGTATTTT	CASSQDSPGGSGRQDTQYF
few	TRBV4-1	TRBJ1-6	-	14	TGCGCCAGCAGCCAAGTTCGCGATAATTCACCCCTCCACTTT	CASSQVRDNSPLHF
-	TRBV4-3	TRBJ2-3	-	16	TGCGCCAGCAGCCAACATATACAGGGAAGCACAGATACGCAGTATTTT	CASSQHIQGSTDTQYF
-	TRBV5-6	TRBJ1-1	TRBD1	13	TGTGCCAGCAGCTTGCCAGGGGGAACTGAAGCTTTCTTT	CASSLPGGTEAFF
-	TRBV6-5	TRBJ2-5	TRBD2	14	TGTGCCAGCAGTAGAAGAGCGGGAGTAGAGACCCAGTACTTC	CASSRRAGVETQYF
few	TRBV12-3/TRBV12-4	TRBJ1-6	-	12	TGTGCCAGCAGTACTCACAATTCACCCCTCCACTTT	CASSTHNSPLHF
-	TRBV2	TRBJ2-4	-	14	TGTGCCAGCAGTGAATACCGGGTACGAAACATTCAGTACTTC	CASSEYRVRNIQYF
-	TRBV7-3	TRBJ2-1	TRBD2	13	TGTGCCAGCAGCTTACTGCGGGAGACAGAGCAGTTCTTC	CASSLLRETEQFF
-	TRBV27	TRBJ2-3	TRBD2	16	TGTGCCAGCAGTGTGACTAGCGGGGGGCGCACAGATACGCAGTATTTT	CASSVTSGGRTDTQYF
-	TRBV3-1/TRBV3-2	TRBJ2-3	TRBD2	17	TGTGCCAGCAGCCACCTACTAGCGGGAGTTCGTCAAGATACGCAGTATTTT	CASSHLLAGVRQDTQYF
-	TRBV18	TRBJ2-5	-	17	TGTGCCAGCTCACCCAACCTTTCAGGGTCTCGGATGGAGACCCAGTACTTC	CASSPNLSGSRMETQYF
-	TRBV7-5	TRBJ2-5	-	14	TGTGCCAGAAGCAAACAGGGGCGTCAAGAGACCCAGTACTTC	CARSKQGRQETQYF
-	TRBV5-4	TRBJ2-4	-	16	TGTGCCAGCAGCTTCCCAGGTTTCCTAGCCAAAAACATTCAGTACTTC	CASSFPGFLAKNIQYF
-	TRBV18	TRBJ2-1	TRBD2	16	TGTGCCAGCTCACCCAAAGGGAGGGCCAGGCCTAATGAGCAGTTCTTC	CASSPKGRARPNEQFF
-	TRBV7-2	TRBJ2-7	-	11	TGTGCCAGCAGCTTACAGCTAGGACAGTACTTC	CASSLQLGQYF
-	TRBV6-4	TRBJ2-1	TRBD2	15	TGTGCCAGCAGACCTACTAGCGGGAGTTACAATGAGCAGTTCTTC	CASRPTSGSYNEQFF
-	TRBV28	TRBJ2-3	-	14	TGTGCCAGCGGCTACGGGTTGCGCACAGATACGCAGTATTTT	CASGYGLRTDTQYF
-	TRBV5-1	TRBJ1-2	-	15	TGCGCCAGCAGCGGGGGAGGGGAAGAAAGCTATGGCTACACCTTC	CASSGGGEESYGYTF
few	TRBV2	TRBJ2-7	TRBD1	14	TGTGCCAGCAGTGAAAGGACAGGAACTTACGAGCAGTACTTC	CASSERTGTYEQYF
-	TRBV29-1	TRBJ2-2	-	11	TGCAGCGTTGGTTTCGCCGGGGAGCTGTTTTTT	CSVGFAGELFF
once	TRBV7-3	TRBJ1-2	-	15	TGTGCCAGCAGCCCCGAGCCAGGGACATACTATGGCTACACCTTC	CASSPEPGTYYGYTF
-	TRBV6-2/TRBV6-3	TRBJ2-7	TRBD2	19	TGTGCCAGCAGTTATCGGCTAGCGGGAGGAACTCCTCTGTCCTACGAGCAGTACTTC	CASSYRLAGGTPLSYEQYF
-	TRBV14	TRBJ2-7	TRBD2	15	TGTGCCAGCAGCCAAGCCGGCGGCGGGAGATACGAGCAGTACTTC	CASSQAGGGRYEQYF
-	TRBV29-1	TRBJ1-1	TRBD1	13	TGCAGCGTTGATCAGGGGGGCTACGCTGAAGCTTTCTTT	CSVDQGGYAEAFF
-	TRBV19	TRBJ1-1	TRBD1	17	TGTGCCAGTAGTATAGATCGATTGACAGGGCAGAACACTGAAGCTTTCTTT	CASSIDRLTGQNTEAFF
-	TRBV23-1	TRBJ2-3	TRBD1	17	TGCGCCAGCAGTCAAAATGGCCGGGACAGGGGAACAGATACGCAGTATTTT	CASSQNGRDRGTDTQYF
-	TRBV24-1	TRBJ1-1	-	12	TGTGCCACCACGGGGGGAAACACTGAAGCTTTCTTT	CATTGGNTEAFF
-	TRBV27	TRBJ1-1	-	14	TGTGCCAGCAGTTTTCGACAGCGGAACACTGAAGCTTTCTTT	CASSFRQRNTEAFF
-	TRBV28	TRBJ1-6	-	14	TGTGCCAGCAGAAGGTCAGGAACCAATTCACCCCTCCACTTT	CASRRSGTNSPLHF
-	TRBV7-9	TRBJ1-1	-	12	TGTGCCAGCAGCAGGAGTCAGGGCAAAGCTTTCTTT	CASSRSQGKAFF
-	TRBV5-4	TRBJ1-5	TRBD1	13	TGTGCCAGCAGCGTGGACAGGGATCAGCCCCAGCATTTT	CASSVDRDQPQHF
-	TRBV27	TRBJ1-3	-	13	TGTGCCAGCAGCCCCCGGGGGGGAAACACCATATATTTT	CASSPRGGNTIYF
-	TRBV7-2	TRBJ1-6	TRBD1	12	TGTGCCAGCAGCGAACAGGGGAGCATCCTCCACTTT	CASSEQGSILHF
-	TRBV30	TRBJ2-5	-	13	TGTGCCTGGAGTGTACTAGGGGGAGAGACCCAGTACTTC	CAWSVLGGETQYF
-	TRBV7-9	TRBJ2-1	TRBD2	16	TGTGCCAGCAGCTTATTTCCCCAGGGAGGGCTCAATGAGCAGTTCTTC	CASSLFPQGGLNEQFF
-	TRBV19	TRBJ1-3	TRBD1	18	TGTGCCAGTAGTATGCGGCCGGGACAGGCGAACTCTGGAAACACCATATATTTT	CASSMRPGQANSGNTIYF
few	TRBV3-1/TRBV3-2	TRBJ2-5	-	12	TGTGCCAGCAGCCCCAGCGAAGAGACCCAGTACTTC	CASSPSEETQYF
few	TRBV18	TRBJ1-2	-	14	TGTGCCAGCTCACCACCCTCAGCGGCTGGCGGCTACACCTTC	CASSPPSAAGGYTF
-	TRBV19	TRBJ2-1	TRBD1	15	TGTGCCAGTAGTATAAGCGGACAGGGGGCCTATGAGCAGTTCTTC	CASSISGQGAYEQFF
-	TRBV3-1/TRBV3-2	TRBJ2-1	TRBD2	15	TGTGCCAGCAGCCAACTAGCGGGAGTCCACAATGAGCAGTTCTTC	CASSQLAGVHNEQFF
-	TRBV7-9	TRBJ2-7	TRBD1	18	TGTGCCAGCAGCTTAGTAGTCAGTACGGGGACAGACCTATACGAGCAGTACTTC	CASSLVVSTGTDLYEQYF
-	TRBV6-5	TRBJ1-2	-	11	TGTGCCACTCGTGAGGGCTATGGCTACACCTTC	CATREGYGYTF